This T cell receptor (beta chain) was captured in a study of CD8 T cells in ankylosing spondylitis. Study-wide findings and caveats: Disease-linked clones reportedly concentrated significantly in matched ankylosing spondylitis synovial fluid. The study identified a TCR beta motif of roughly eight highly homologous variants that appeared characteristic of ankylosing spondylitis blood. Relatively rare in peripheral blood, disease-linked clones were also CD8+. Both synovial fluid and blood in reactive arthritis had previously been reported to carry some motif variants.

In this sample, this clonotype turned up a few times. Its antigen is currently unknown. With molecular barcodes, quantitative 5'-RACE was used to make the TCR beta libraries. TCRdb processed the 5' RACE reads anew with MiXCR; each CDR3 protein has one entry. The data show 100,000 to 150,000 distinct CDR3 sequences, with about 15% seen just once and approximately 33% held by the top ten. J was trimmed by 6 bases and V by 6 bases; bases with no gene match: 6. This CDR3 contains 13 residues. The source of this sequence is a male donor with ankylosing spondylitis. The sequencing input was blood, either unsorted or a sorted T cell fraction (not recorded which). The chain carries TRBV12-3 or TRBV12-4 and TRBJ1-1; 8 bases are shared with TRBD1. As DNA, the CDR3 is TGTGCCAGCAGCAGGACAGGGCAAGCTGAAGCTTTCTTT. It yields the protein CASSRTGQAEAFF.